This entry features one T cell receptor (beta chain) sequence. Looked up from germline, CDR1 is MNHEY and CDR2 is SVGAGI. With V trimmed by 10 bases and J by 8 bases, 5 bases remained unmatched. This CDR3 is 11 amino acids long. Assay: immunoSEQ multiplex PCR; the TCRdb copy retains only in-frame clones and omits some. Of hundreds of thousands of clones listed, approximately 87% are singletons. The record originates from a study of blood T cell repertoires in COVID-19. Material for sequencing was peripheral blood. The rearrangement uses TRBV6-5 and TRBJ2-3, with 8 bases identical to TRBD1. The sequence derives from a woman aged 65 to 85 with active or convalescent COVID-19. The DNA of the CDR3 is TGTGCCACCAGGGGGCCTCGTACGCAGTATTTT. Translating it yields CATRGPRTQYF.